These 2 T cell receptor beta chains were sequenced from one sample in a study of control samples from healthy donors and cancer patients. Profiled with immunoSEQ multiplex PCR; TCRdb holds only in-frame clones, not every one. The table shows about 110,000 clones, with around nine tenths occurring only once. Specimen: blood. The receptors were gathered from a woman between 50 and 59 years old in good health.

The gene calls are TRBV6-5 and TRBJ1-4; tentative D call: TRBD1 (6 bases). Trimming removed 8 bases at V and 7 bases at J, with 17 bases between. This CDR3 is built from 14 residues. Germline-derived CDR1 and CDR2 are MNHEY and SVGAGI. The CDR3 bases are TGTGCCAGCCAGGGGCTGCCCCGTGGTGAAAAACTGTTTTTT. It encodes CASQGLPRGEKLFF.

The chain is built from TRBV5-6 and TRBJ1-3, with TRBD1 identical over 7 bases. The CDR3 has 14 residues. J gave up 4 bases and V 2 bases, and 3 bases lay outside the gene matches. Germline CDR1 is SGHDT and CDR2 is YYEEEE. The DNA of the CDR3 is TGTGCCAGCAGCTTAAGACAGGGAGGAAACACCATATATTTT. Protein product: CASSLRQGGNTIYF.